The 18 T cell receptor beta chains reported below all come from one sample, sequenced in a study of T-cell reconstitution after alpha-beta-depleted transplantation in children. Preparation of the TCRbeta library used unique molecular identifiers. TCRdb itself ran the PCR reads through MiXCR, one entry per CDR3 protein. The table records 200,000 to 250,000 distinct CDR3 sequences, roughly a quarter of them present only once. The sequencing used PBMCs, mostly from graft donor cells, collected 360 days after TCRalphabeta/CD19-depleted stem cell transplant. These receptors were collected from a female patient aged 2-9 years who had a stem cell transplant for congenital amegakaryocytic thrombocytopenia, so the T cells may come from the graft donor.

To note about this clonotype: A read error may produce the germline difference seen at one junction end. The chain combines TRBV20-1 with TRBJ1-1, with D perhaps TRBD1 (6 bases). The CDR3 length is 13 residues. In germline, CDR1 is DFQATT, CDR2 SNEGSKA (reference sequence). The CDR3 DNA reads TGCAGTGCCAGAGGGGGGGCTGATACTGAAGCTTTCTTT. This translates into CSARGGADTEAFF.

The chain uses TRBV6-6 and TRBJ1-1; possible D gene TRBD1, 6 bases. The V end lost 6 bases, the J end lost 2 bases, and 13 bases lay between the germline ends. CDR1 is MNHNY and CDR2 is SVGAGI in the germline V gene (reference sequence). CDR3 length: 14 residues. The CDR3 DNA reads TGTGCCAGCAGGAACACAGGGTATAACACTGAAGCTTTCTTT. Protein: CASRNTGYNTEAFF.

Only a few counts were recorded for this clonotype. CDR3 sequence: CASSERTETYEQYF. DNA for the CDR3: TGTGCCAGCAGCGAACGGACAGAAACCTACGAGCAGTACTTC. The chain links TRBV13 to TRBJ2-7; D is possibly TRBD1 (6 bases). CDR3 length: 14 amino acids. CDR1 and CDR2 (germline): PRHDT, FYEKMQ (reference sequence). Trimming removed 5 bases at V and 2 bases at J, with 13 bases between.

This clonotype is a singleton in its sample. The V and J genes are TRBV7-8 and TRBJ2-2; 8 nucleotides agree with TRBD2. Trimming took 6 bases from V and 4 from J; bases not matched to a gene: 7. CDR3 length: 15 amino acids. Germline loops: CDR1 SGHVS, CDR2 FQNEAQ. The CDR3 nucleotides read TGTGCCAGCAGGATAGCGGGGATAGGCACCGGGGAGCTGTTTTTT. Translated, it gives CASRIAGIGTGELFF.

This clonotype appeared a few times. The chain is built from TRBV4-1 and TRBJ2-3; D remains unclear. The germline V gene encodes CDR1 MGHRA and CDR2 YSYEKL. This CDR3 spans 16 amino acids. V lost 1 base, J lost 3 bases, and 14 bases lay in between. CDR3 sequence: CASSQGSWGVTDTQYF. The DNA for the CDR3 is TGCGCCAGCAGCCAAGGAAGTTGGGGTGTAACAGATACGCAGTATTTT.

This clonotype has a handful of counts. CDR3 sequence (DNA): TGTGCCACGGCTAGCAGTAGCACAGATACGCAGTATTTT. Amino acids: CATASSSTDTQYF. The chain is built from TRBV12-3 or TRBV12-4 and TRBJ2-3, with D possibly TRBD2 on 5 matching bases. The V end was cut by 10 bases, the J end by 0 bases, with 11 bases between. The CDR3 contains 13 residues.

The chain joins TRBV7-9 to TRBJ1-6; D is possibly TRBD1 (6 bases). V was pared by 1 base and J by 9 bases, with 10 bases between. Germline CDR1 reads SEHNR; CDR2 reads FQNEAQ (reference sequence). The CDR3 extends over 14 amino acids. The CDR3 spells CASSLVQGGSPLHF. The CDR3 coding sequence is TGTGCCAGCAGCTTAGTACAGGGAGGTTCACCCCTCCACTTT.

The gene calls are TRBV2 and TRBJ2-7; 7 nucleotides line up with TRBD1. The length of the CDR3 is 14 residues. The V gene end was trimmed by 6 bases and the J gene end by 4 bases; junction bases not matched to a gene: 9. Germline assignment: CDR1 SNHLY and CDR2 FYNNEI. CDR3 in amino acids: CASRGREQGYEQYF. The CDR3 DNA reads as TGTGCCAGCAGGGGACGGGAACAGGGGTACGAGCAGTACTTC.

This clonotype was recorded many times. J is TRBJ2-7 and V is TRBV4-3, with D perhaps matching TRBD1 or TRBD2 (5 bases each). CDR1 is LGHNA, CDR2 YSLEER, per germline. This CDR3 has 14 residues. The germline V and J ends were trimmed by 0 bases and 4 bases, with 10 bases remaining between them. The CDR3 nucleotides are TGCGCCAGCAGCCAAGATTTGGGGGATTACGAGCAGTACTTC. Translated, it gives CASSQDLGDYEQYF.

The J gene is TRBJ2-5, the V gene TRBV10-3; TRBD1 matches 8 bases. From germline, CDR1 is ENHRY and CDR2 SYGVKD. J gave up 4 bases and V 0 bases, and 7 bases lay outside the gene matches. CDR3 length: 16 residues. The CDR3 spells CAISESARGRSETQYF. The CDR3 nucleotides are TGTGCCATCAGTGAGTCGGCCAGGGGGCGTTCAGAGACCCAGTACTTC.

This sequence joins TRBV29-1 and TRBJ2-3; maybe TRBD2 (6 bases). Germline CDR1 and CDR2: SQVTM and ANQGSEA. Trimming removed 6 bases from V and 0 bases from J, with 22 bases in between. This CDR3 region has 17 residues. The CDR3 nucleotides are TGCAGCGTCTTGCCTCAGGGACTCCTTCCGAGCACAGATACGCAGTATTTT. This sequence encodes CSVLPQGLLPSTDTQYF.

In its sample, this clonotype was seen a few times. The rearrangement joins TRBV5-1 to TRBJ1-1, with D maybe TRBD1 (6 bases). The CDR3 has 15 residues. Germline lookup yields CDR1 SGHRS and CDR2 YFSETQ. V lost 1 base and J 2 bases, leaving 12 bases between the germline ends. As DNA, the CDR3 is TGCGCCAGCAGCTTGTTCGGGGGACAAAACACTGAAGCTTTCTTT. Protein product: CASSLFGGQNTEAFF.

The rearrangement joins TRBV4-1 to TRBJ2-1; possibly TRBD2 for D (6 bases). Germline lookup yields CDR1 MGHRA and CDR2 YSYEKL. The ends were cut back, 4 bases at V and 5 bases at J, with 18 bases in the middle. The CDR3 is 16 amino acids. The CDR3 nucleotides read TGCGCCAGCAGCCCAACCCGTAGCGGCCGACACAATGAGCAGTTCTTC. Amino acid sequence: CASSPTRSGRHNEQFF.

This clonotype was counted at least ten times. V usage is TRBV21-1 and J usage is TRBJ1-1; no DNA check was done on the table's D call, TRBD1. TRBV21-1 is annotated as a pseudogene. This CDR3 comprises 17 residues. The CDR3 here is CASSKNTRDRVTTEAFF. The CDR3 DNA reads as TGTGCCAGCAGCAAAAATACAAGGGACAGGGTTACCACTGAAGCTTTCTTT.

This clonotype was observed a few times. V gene TRBV6-5 combines with J gene TRBJ2-2; D not certain. V lost 6 bases to trimming and J lost 3 bases, with 5 bases between them. This CDR3 comprises 12 residues. CDR1 MNHEY and CDR2 SVGAGI come from the germline V gene. The chain's CDR3 is CASSQHTGELFF. The CDR3 nucleotides read TGTGCCAGCAGCCAACACACCGGGGAGCTGTTTTTT.

This clonotype was observed once. This chain connects TRBV20-1 to TRBJ2-2, with D perhaps assigned TRBD1 or TRBD2 (6 bases each). Germline CDR1 is DFQATT and CDR2 is SNEGSKA (reference sequence). The CDR3 is 14 amino acids. With 3 bases removed from V and 4 bases from J, the gap between germline ends came to 12 bases. CDR3 residues: CSASRGQATGELFF. CDR3 bases: TGCAGTGCTAGTCGGGGGCAAGCCACCGGGGAGCTGTTTTTT.

V usage is TRBV12-3 or TRBV12-4 and J usage is TRBJ1-4; D gene unclear. There are 10 residues in the CDR3. The germline V and J ends were trimmed by 5 bases and 10 bases, with 5 bases remaining between them. The CDR3 region is CASSGLKLFF. CDR3 nucleotide sequence: TGTGCCAGCAGTGGTCTAAAACTGTTTTTT.

This clonotype was observed a handful of times. The rearrangement uses TRBV5-1 and TRBJ2-5; D might be TRBD1 (5 bases). Trimming cost V 4 bases and J 3 bases, with 13 bases left between them. This CDR3 has 14 residues. In germline, CDR1 is SGHRS, CDR2 YFSETQ. The CDR3 DNA reads TGCGCCAGCAGCCTCACCCGACAGAAAGAGACCCAGTACTTC. Its protein is CASSLTRQKETQYF.